This is a list of T cell receptor beta chains from one sample in a study of TIL therapy for anti-PD-1-resistant metastatic lung cancer. The assay was immunoSEQ multiplex PCR, and TCRdb's table has in-frame clones only and misses some. This sample has tens of thousands of clones, with 80% to 90% found just once. The sequenced sample was blood, obtained at baseline. All receptors derive from a person between 25 and 79 years old with non-small cell lung cancer. The CDR3 runs from the conserved cysteine through the conserved F or W. D genes are given only for firm matches. A row's size may be missing; if present it is once, few, many or a size class.

V,D,J,length,size,DNA,CDR3
TRBV7-8,-,TRBJ2-7,14,-,TGTGCCAGCAGCTTAAGGCTTACTACCTACGAGCAGTACTTC,CASSLRLTTYEQYF
TRBV7-2,-,TRBJ1-5,15,-,TGTGCCAGCAGCCCGAACCCAGGGGAAACCCAGCCCCAGCATTTT,CASSPNPGETQPQHF
TRBV7-8,-,TRBJ1-1,13,-,TGTGCCAGCAGCTTAGGGGCCGGCACTGAAGCTTTCTTT,CASSLGAGTEAFF
TRBV7-2,-,TRBJ1-2,13,-,TGTGCCAGCAGCCTGCCAGGGGCGCATGGCTACACCTTC,CASSLPGAHGYTF
TRBV5-6,TRBD2,TRBJ2-1,15,-,TGTGCCAGCAGCTCCCTAGCGGGAGGGCCCAGTGAGCAGTTCTTC,CASSSLAGGPSEQFF
TRBV24-1,TRBD1,TRBJ2-3,14,-,TGTGCCACCAGTGGGAGACAGGGGACAGATACGCAGTATTTT,CATSGRQGTDTQYF
TRBV30,-,TRBJ1-5,13,-,TGTGCCTGGAGTGTAATGGGAAAACAGCCCCAGCATTTT,CAWSVMGKQPQHF
TRBV7-2,TRBD2,TRBJ2-1,17,-,TGTGCCAGCAGCTTTCGTCTAGCGGGAAAGGAAGGCGATGAGCAGTTCTTC,CASSFRLAGKEGDEQFF
TRBV24-1,-,TRBJ2-7,15,-,TGTGCCACCAGTGACTCTACTAGGATCTCCTACGAGCAGTACTTC,CATSDSTRISYEQYF
TRBV4-1,-,TRBJ1-1,15,-,TGCGCCAGCAGCCAAGGCCACAGTGCAAACACTGAAGCTTTCTTT,CASSQGHSANTEAFF
TRBV19,-,TRBJ1-6,15,-,TGTGCCAGTAGTTCACAGGTGAACCATAATTCACCCCTCCACTTT,CASSSQVNHNSPLHF
TRBV13,-,TRBJ2-6,16,-,TGTGCCAGCAGCTACAATCAGGGTATGGGGGCCAACGTCCTGACTTTC,CASSYNQGMGANVLTF
TRBV9,-,TRBJ2-7,13,-,TGTGCCAGCAGCGTAGCTGCGGACTACGAGCAGTACTTC,CASSVAADYEQYF
TRBV10-3,TRBD1,TRBJ2-7,15,-,TGTGCCATCAGTGAGGGGACAGGGAGTCCCCACGAGCAGTACTTC,CAISEGTGSPHEQYF
TRBV9,-,TRBJ2-3,13,-,TGTGCCAGCAGTCCCAGGGGAACAGATACGCAGTATTTT,CASSPRGTDTQYF
TRBV5-1,-,TRBJ2-1,15,-,TGCGCCAGCAGCTTAGGCGGGGCGGATTACAATGAGCAGTTCTTC,CASSLGGADYNEQFF
TRBV6-5,-,TRBJ2-7,13,few,TGTGCCAGCAGTCTCAAGACCCCCTACGAGCAGTACTTC,CASSLKTPYEQYF
TRBV30,TRBD2,TRBJ2-1,14,-,TGTGCCTGGAGGGGACTAGGTATCGGCAATGAGCAGTTCTTC,CAWRGLGIGNEQFF
TRBV6-5,-,TRBJ2-1,15,-,TGTGCCAGCAGTTACCTGGGTTTGGCCCCCAATGAGCAGTTCTTC,CASSYLGLAPNEQFF
TRBV6-2/TRBV6-3,-,TRBJ2-3,14,-,TGTGCCAGCAGCCAGACTAGTGTCCCAGATACGCAGTATTTT,CASSQTSVPDTQYF
TRBV5-1,-,TRBJ2-7,13,-,TGCGCCAGCAGCCCTCAGGGTGTATACGAGCAGTACTTC,CASSPQGVYEQYF
TRBV11-2,-,TRBJ1-5,16,-,TGTGCCAGCAGCTTCGGGACGGGTTATAGCAATCAGCCCCAGCATTTT,CASSFGTGYSNQPQHF
TRBV10-3,-,TRBJ2-7,11,-,TGTGCCATCAGCGGGCGGGACGAGCAGTACTTC,CAISGRDEQYF
TRBV5-1,TRBD1,TRBJ1-2,18,-,TGCGCCAGCAGCCCGCAAACAGGGGGCGCGCTTTCTAACTATGGCTACACCTTC,CASSPQTGGALSNYGYTF
TRBV30,TRBD1,TRBJ2-3,16,-,TGTGCCTGGAGTGTCACGAACAGGGGGAACACAGATACGCAGTATTTT,CAWSVTNRGNTDTQYF
TRBV6-2/TRBV6-3,-,TRBJ2-7,15,-,TGTGCCAGCAGTTACACCGGAGGCAGACCCTACGAGCAGTACTTC,CASSYTGGRPYEQYF
TRBV28,-,TRBJ2-2,13,-,TGTGCCATCACGGCTTTGAACACCGGGGAGCTGTTTTTT,CAITALNTGELFF
TRBV7-2,TRBD1,TRBJ1-4,15,-,TGTGCCAGCAGCTTCGGACAGGGGGGAAATGAAAAACTGTTTTTT,CASSFGQGGNEKLFF
TRBV11-2,TRBD1,TRBJ2-7,15,-,TGTGCCAGCAGCCCCAGCGTCGGACAGGGGTTCGAGCAGTACTTC,CASSPSVGQGFEQYF
TRBV5-6,-,TRBJ1-2,16,once,TGTGCCAGCAGCTGGGCAGAAAGGGGGACCAACTATGGCTACACCTTC,CASSWAERGTNYGYTF
TRBV7-9,-,TRBJ2-7,14,-,TGTGCCAGCAGCTTTGGTGCTTTGGATGGCGGGCAGTACTTC,CASSFGALDGGQYF
TRBV28,-,TRBJ2-1,15,-,TGTGCCAGCACCACCGGCGGGCAGATTTACAATGAGCAGTTCTTC,CASTTGGQIYNEQFF
TRBV4-3,-,TRBJ2-5,17,-,TGCGCCAGCAGCCACGGGGGTTGGGGACAGATCCAAGAGACCCAGTACTTC,CASSHGGWGQIQETQYF
TRBV9,TRBD2,TRBJ2-7,16,-,TGTGCCAGCAGCGCCACTAGCGGCAACAGCTCCTACGAGCAGTACTTC,CASSATSGNSSYEQYF
TRBV19,TRBD1,TRBJ1-5,16,-,TGTGCCAGTGGGTGGAGGGGGACAGGGAACAATCAGCCCCAGCATTTT,CASGWRGTGNNQPQHF
TRBV6-5,-,TRBJ1-2,14,-,TGTGCCAGCAGACTCTCTGACGGGAGCTATGGCTACACCTTC,CASRLSDGSYGYTF
TRBV28,-,TRBJ2-7,14,once,TGTGCCAGCAGCGGAGACAGGGGAGGGCTCGAGCAGTACTTC,CASSGDRGGLEQYF
TRBV2,-,TRBJ2-5,17,-,TGTGCCAGCAGTGAATATTGGGGGGACAAACCACAAGAGACCCAGTACTTC,CASSEYWGDKPQETQYF
TRBV3-1/TRBV3-2,-,TRBJ2-1,17,-,TGTGCCAGCAGCCAAGATCTGGGGAGAGGATCCTACAATGAGCAGTTCTTC,CASSQDLGRGSYNEQFF
TRBV10-3,-,TRBJ2-3,14,-,TGTGCCATCAGTGAGCAGGGGAGCACAGATACGCAGTATTTT,CAISEQGSTDTQYF
TRBV7-3,TRBD2,TRBJ2-1,18,-,TGTGCCAGCAGCGCGACAACGACTAGCGGGAGGATCTACAATGAGCAGTTCTTC,CASSATTTSGRIYNEQFF
TRBV24-1,-,TRBJ2-5,14,-,TGTGCCACCATCTTTAACAGGGAGCAAGAGACCCAGTACTTC,CATIFNREQETQYF
TRBV10-3,TRBD1,TRBJ2-2,15,once,TGTGCCATCAGTGTGTGGGACAGGGGAGCCGGGGAGCTGTTTTTT,CAISVWDRGAGELFF
TRBV2,TRBD2,TRBJ2-7,14,few,TGTGCCAGCGGGAGGACTAGCGGGACCTACGAGCAGTACTTC,CASGRTSGTYEQYF
TRBV6-5,TRBD2,TRBJ2-3,15,-,TGTGCCAGCAGTTCAGTGGGGGGGACCACAGATACGCAGTATTTT,CASSSVGGTTDTQYF
TRBV6-1,-,TRBJ2-4,15,-,TGTGCCAGCAGTGAAAAAAGGGGGGCCAAAAACATTCAGTACTTC,CASSEKRGAKNIQYF
TRBV6-5,-,TRBJ1-5,12,few,TGTGCCAGCAGCCTCTCCGAGGGGCCCCAGCATTTT,CASSLSEGPQHF
TRBV6-4,-,TRBJ2-2,14,-,TGTGCCAGCAGTGAATCAGGGCACACCGGGGAGCTGTTTTTT,CASSESGHTGELFF
TRBV3-1/TRBV3-2,TRBD2,TRBJ2-3,16,-,TGTGCCAGCAGCCAAGATCTGGGGGGGGGTACAGATACGCAGTATTTT,CASSQDLGGGTDTQYF
TRBV11-2,-,TRBJ1-1,13,-,TGTGCCAGCAGCTTAACGGAGAACACTGAAGCTTTCTTT,CASSLTENTEAFF
TRBV20-1,-,TRBJ1-3,13,-,TGCAGTGCTAGTCCAGTCTCTGGAAACACCATATATTTT,CSASPVSGNTIYF
TRBV7-2,TRBD1,TRBJ2-7,16,-,TGTGCCAGCAGCTTAGCTGGGACAGGGGGCGGTTACGAGCAGTACTTC,CASSLAGTGGGYEQYF
TRBV7-6,-,TRBJ2-7,15,-,TGTGCCAGCAGCTTAGCGGAAGTAGACTCCTACGAGCAGTACTTC,CASSLAEVDSYEQYF
TRBV7-3,TRBD2,TRBJ2-5,17,-,TGTGCCAGCAGCCTGGGCCTAGCGGGAGGGGGGCAAGAGACCCAGTACTTC,CASSLGLAGGGQETQYF
TRBV27,-,TRBJ1-4,14,-,TGTGCCAGCTCTGCCACCTGGGCTTCTGAAAAACTGTTTTTT,CASSATWASEKLFF
TRBV6-2/TRBV6-3,TRBD1,TRBJ1-4,16,-,TGTGCCAGCAGTTCCGGGACAGCCTTAACTAATGAAAAACTGTTTTTT,CASSSGTALTNEKLFF
TRBV28,TRBD1,TRBJ1-5,17,-,TGTGCCAGCAGTTTTTCGTTTTTACGGGACAGAAATCAGCCCCAGCATTTT,CASSFSFLRDRNQPQHF
TRBV28,-,TRBJ1-4,19,-,TGTGCCAGCAGTTTTTACGTAACAACCCAGGGGAAGCGGGGTGAAAAACTGTTTTTT,CASSFYVTTQGKRGEKLFF